This entry features one T cell receptor (beta chain) sequence. The antigen is unknown. Each CDR3 protein is one row after TCRdb ran MiXCR on the RT-PCR reads. The sample lists roughly 670,000 distinct CDR3 sequences; 14% were seen once. The record originates from a study of response to subunit inactivated influenza vaccine. General study points: There was a suggestion from the authors that each seasonal influenza vaccination recruits few new T cells.

The CDR3 runs to 17 residues. Trimming pared 8 bases from V and 0 bases from J, leaving 20 bases between. The germline V gene has CDR1 SEHNR and CDR2 FQNEAQ (reference sequence). This chain connects TRBV7-9 to TRBJ2-1; unclear D gene. The sequence was obtained from a man in his fifties who received an inactivated influenza vaccine. The source material was PBMCs from blood, sampled 14 to 15 days before vaccination. Here the CDR3 reads CASEVVGGPSSYNEQFF. The DNA of the CDR3 is TGTGCCAGCGAGGTGGTCGGCGGCCCAAGCTCCTACAATGAGCAGTTCTTC.